The entry that follows covers one TCR beta chain sequence. No antigen is known for it. This sample was taken from a study of cytomegalovirus exposure and HLA in healthy donors. Study background: It was reported in a later analysis that the same platform had been used for the 90 to 150 validation repertoires as for the roughly 670 first-cohort repertoires. Broader study findings: Cytomegalovirus status was reportedly diagnosed by the classifier with high sensitivity and specificity. Across donors, most TCRs were seen rarely, yet some public ones were widespread.

The protocol was immunoSEQ multiplex PCR, while the TCRdb copy is restricted to in-frame clones and leaves out a portion. There are roughly 190,000 clones in the sample; roughly nine tenths occur only once, and about 7.7% lies in the top ten. The V end was cut by 0 bases, the J end by 0 bases, with 12 bases between. The CDR3 has 17 residues. Looked up from germline, CDR1 is LGHNA and CDR2 is YSLEER. Sample: PBMCs. This sequence originates from a man aged 25-40 years in good health and CMV-seropositive. This rearrangement joins TRBV4-3 to TRBJ2-4, with unresolved D. The chain's CDR3 is CASSQEWPTLAKNIQYF. As DNA, the CDR3 is TGCGCCAGCAGCCAAGAATGGCCGACATTAGCCAAAAACATTCAGTACTTC.